The rows below give T cell receptor beta chains drawn from one sample of a study of T cells in lung cancer brain metastases. Clones were read by immunoSEQ multiplex PCR, and TCRdb kept only the in-frame ones, dropping some. Of under 1,500 clones listed, over 85% are singletons. The specimen sequenced was tumor tissue from a brain metastasis. The source is a man between 65 and 79 years old with non-small cell lung cancer that had spread to the brain. CDR3s include the opening cysteine and the closing phenylalanine or tryptophan. Size values are once, few and many counts, or a class for expanded clones, and some rows have none.

clone_size j_call v_call cdr3_aa
. TRBJ2-7 TRBV7-9 CASSLLGQGAYEQYF
. TRBJ2-2 TRBV18 CASSPVITNANTGELFF
. TRBJ2-7 TRBV28 CASSLEVSTYEQYF
. TRBJ2-3 TRBV19 CASSIGGGGTDTQYF
. TRBJ2-7 TRBV5-4 CASSSGLAGLSSYEQYF
. TRBJ1-1 TRBV2 CASSPDTVGSPEAFF
few TRBJ1-5 TRBV29-1 CSVGDSNQPQHF
. TRBJ1-2 TRBV2 CASSEDFGGYTF
few TRBJ2-3 TRBV29-1 CSAGRGATGTDTQYF
. TRBJ2-7 TRBV5-1 CASSPPGLAGDHEQYF
. TRBJ1-5 TRBV7-8 CASSPRVGANQPQHF
once TRBJ1-6 TRBV23-1 CASSQSAARENSPLHF
. TRBJ2-5 TRBV6-5 CASSYSGRRVGETQYF
. TRBJ1-1 TRBV27 CASRQLDRESEAFF
. TRBJ1-2 TRBV5-1 CASSPRGEDYGYTF
. TRBJ2-1 TRBV11-2 CASSLFLRGSYNEQFF
. TRBJ1-6 TRBV30 CAWSGMLGVRINSPLHF
. TRBJ2-5 TRBV29-1 CSVGRPGRETQYF
. TRBJ1-5 TRBV10-3 CANGEGWPQHF
. TRBJ2-5 TRBV9 CASSSSSGGETQYF
few TRBJ1-2 TRBV9 CASSFPGTEYNYGYTF
few TRBJ2-7 TRBV4-1 CASNQASQGYEQYF
. TRBJ2-7 TRBV5-5 CASNVGRVTYEQYF
. TRBJ2-3 TRBV27 CASTAGGPTDTQYF
. TRBJ2-7 TRBV15 CATSRGQGANYEQYF
. TRBJ1-2 TRBV5-1 CASSFGNPEHGYTF
. TRBJ1-3 TRBV10-1 CARGGSQSSGNTIYF
. . TRBV18 CASSPFPGAYEQYF
. TRBJ1-1 TRBV11-2 CASSFRQNTEAFF
. TRBJ2-7 TRBV13 CASSLARTGLSYEQYF
. TRBJ1-2 TRBV6-5 CASSYSGRSNYGYTF
. TRBJ1-4 TRBV7-9 CASSGSSRAEKLFF
. TRBJ1-1 TRBV7-9 CASRTEDRDTEAFF
. TRBJ1-5 TRBV4-2 CASSQAGARRDQPQHF
. TRBJ2-5 TRBV25-1 CASRGYSDQQYF
. TRBJ1-2 TRBV7-9 CASTRDFSWTF
once TRBJ2-7 TRBV5-1 CASSPAGTPSRYEQYF
. TRBJ1-1 TRBV29-1 CSVEAPGVRPEAFF
. TRBJ1-6 TRBV30 CAWSHSRGANSPLHF
. TRBJ2-7 TRBV30 CAWSVTGYEQYF
. TRBJ1-1 TRBV6-1 CASRPILGTEAFF
. TRBJ1-3 TRBV28 CASSRDISGNTIYF
. TRBJ2-5 TRBV30 CAWTGGIEGGSQWTQYF
. TRBJ1-1 TRBV7-4 CASSLAGNTEAFF
. TRBJ1-1 TRBV19 CASSPQVLTTEAFF
few TRBJ1-1 TRBV29-1 CSVGDRGWTEAFF
few TRBJ2-3 TRBV6-4 CASSVTSGYTDTQYF
. TRBJ2-3 TRBV18 CASSPPQGRTDTQYF
. TRBJ2-2 TRBV18 CASSDSGELFF
. TRBJ2-2 TRBV6-1 CASRAGTGFTGELFF
. TRBJ2-7 TRBV11-2 CASSLLSISYEQYF
few TRBJ2-7 TRBV11-2 CASSFGVYEQYF
once TRBJ2-3 TRBV4-2 CASSHNRADTQYF